This T cell receptor (beta chain) is drawn from a study of Ad26.COV2.S vaccination and SARS-CoV-2 variants. For the study at large: In the COV1001 trial, the donor was in the Ad26.COV2.S arm. Once or twice, 56 days apart, Ad26.COV2.S was delivered intramuscularly.

A note on this clone: Its antigen is as yet unknown.

The V gene's germline CDR1 is LNHDA and CDR2 SQIVND (reference sequence). The CDR3 is 14 amino acids. V lost 6 bases to trimming and J lost 9 bases; unmatched junction nucleotides: 5. The method was immunoSEQ multiplex PCR; TCRdb's version includes in-frame clones alone and lacks a portion of them. This sample has 250,000 or so clones, with roughly 87% found just once. Overall study findings and caveats: In vaccinated individuals, spike-specific CD8+ and CD4+ T cell responses reportedly displayed substantial breadth.

Stated treatment: around 19 received Ad26.COV2.S at low or high dose, single or two shots; 5 received placebo; per-sample allocation not given. Sampling was performed 63 days after the first vaccine or placebo injection. The source material was peripheral blood, sampled in a trial of Ad26.COV2.S vaccine versus placebo. The chain links TRBV19 to TRBJ2-1; 13 bases agree with TRBD2. This clonotype originated in a person between 18 and 65 years old who received the Ad26.COV2.S COVID-19 vaccine or a placebo. CDR3 region: CASSGLAGDSEQFF. The CDR3 DNA sequence: TGTGCCAGTAGCGGACTAGCGGGAGACAGTGAGCAGTTCTTC.